A selection of T cell receptor beta chains follows, all from one sample in a study of CXCR3-negative and CXCR3-positive naive CD8 T cells. TCRdb re-called the 5' RACE reads; one entry per CDR3 protein, DNA not given. The sample's table shows more than 45,000 distinct CDR3 sequences. Sequencing was done on a sample of memory CD8+ T cells from blood. These receptor sequences come from a human donor in good health. Some clones in this sample may be carry-over from other donors' samples. Both conserved end residues are part of each CDR3.

j_call v_call cdr3_aa
TRBJ1-1 TRBV2 CGSRRSCNAEAFF
TRBJ1-1 TRBV6-5 CASITGGLKSEAFF
TRBJ2-7 TRBV6-2/TRBV6-3 CASSYTRVEQYF
TRBJ2-1 TRBV11-3 CASSLIQGEANEQFF
TRBJ2-7 TRBV7-9 CASSLYREDEQYF
TRBJ1-6 TRBV13 CASSSTGTDNSPLHF
TRBJ2-3 TRBV12-3/TRBV12-4 CASSFMDREGTQYF
TRBJ2-2 TRBV19 CASSGLAGNTGELFF
TRBJ2-7 TRBV6-6 CASWSSYEQYF
TRBJ1-2 TRBV5-1 CASSRGDGTNYGYTF
TRBJ2-2 TRBV20-1 CSARDAQGMGTGELFF
TRBJ2-5 TRBV4-2 CASSPEGDEGETQYF
TRBJ2-3 TRBV28 CASSLGYTDTQYF
TRBJ1-2 TRBV20-1 CSAKDRVNYGYTF
TRBJ2-7 TRBV28 CASSFRQGHEQYF
TRBJ2-2 TRBV12-3/TRBV12-4 CASSLSRTVIAIF
TRBJ2-2 TRBV29-1 CSVEAGEGSNTGELFF
TRBJ1-4 TRBV5-1 CASSLTGVDEKLFF
TRBJ2-7 TRBV10-3 CAINPTGMDEQYF
TRBJ2-1 TRBV12-5 CASGTGYNSYNEQFF
TRBJ2-1 TRBV7-2 CASSSPGPAEQFF
TRBJ2-2 TRBV29-1 CSVLGLDRTGELFF
TRBJ1-3 TRBV29-1 CSVSHTGNTIYF
TRBJ2-5 TRBV11-2 CASSLVDNGGEETQYF
TRBJ2-7 TRBV29-1 CSVVDRSTYEQYF
TRBJ2-5 TRBV3-1 CASSQDFSGDQETQYF
TRBJ2-7 TRBV7-8 CASSWTGAYEQYF
TRBJ2-2 TRBV6-6 CASTHGAEELFF
TRBJ2-5 TRBV4-2 CASSQEIGETQYF
TRBJ2-5 TRBV15 CATSRDVGPGETQYF
TRBJ2-7 TRBV21-1 CASSKWAGDFSYEQYF
TRBJ2-1 TRBV29-1 CSVVLVYNEQFF
TRBJ2-5 TRBV29-1 CSVPEPGVEETQYF
TRBJ1-1 TRBV29-1 CSVAGGDSTEAFF
TRBJ2-1 TRBV20-1 CSAYEREVPYNEQFF
TRBJ2-5 TRBV2 CASVQDKETQYF
TRBJ2-3 TRBV5-1 CASSFGGLAEDTQYF
TRBJ1-1 TRBV4-3 CASSAQMGGTLNTEAFF
TRBJ1-2 TRBV7-6 CASSFLAGGTGNSGYTF
TRBJ1-1 TRBV29-1 CSVVGAENTEAFF
TRBJ2-7 TRBV6-6 CASTLIPSGQGAREQYF
TRBJ2-2 TRBV6-5 CASSHGGVGLFF
TRBJ2-1 TRBV29-1 CSVEDLAGDNEQFF
TRBJ2-7 TRBV28 CASSSVTIPRLEQYF
TRBJ2-1 TRBV25-1 CASGTGTIEQFF
TRBJ2-3 TRBV28 CASSLGWTDTQYF
TRBJ2-5 TRBV12-3/TRBV12-4 CASSPVEKETQYF
TRBJ1-2 TRBV7-9 CASSLVQGNYGYTF
TRBJ2-5 TRBV6-6 CASSYGKRGLQETQYF
TRBJ1-2 TRBV12-3/TRBV12-4 CASSRVLNPGYGYTF
TRBJ1-5 TRBV28 CASSRGAPQPQHF
TRBJ2-7 TRBV7-9 CASSSFQESYEQYF
TRBJ2-7 TRBV6-4 CASSENGISQQYF
TRBJ2-3 TRBV2 CASRSSTDTQYF
TRBJ2-2 TRBV29-1 CSVVAAGGTGELFF
TRBJ1-4 TRBV7-8 CASSLGDGSNEKLFF
TRBJ2-7 TRBV24-1 CATSDLRGYEQYF
TRBJ2-7 TRBV15 CATSHQDLNYEQYF
TRBJ2-7 TRBV28 CASSSLREPSELQYF
TRBJ1-1 TRBV4-1 CASSQDRLGTEAFF